This entry lists 5 T cell receptor beta chains sequenced from one sample in a study of blood T cells in healthy people across ages. A second PCR of 7 to 11 cycles used a sample-barcoded 5' primer and a J-beta primer mix. One entry per CDR3 protein, called by TCRdb with MiXCR from the 5' RACE reads. The profile shows hundreds of thousands of distinct CDR3 sequences, 49% of them singletons. Input material: blood. These receptors all stem from a woman aged 55-70 years in good health.

The rearrangement links TRBV6-5 to TRBJ2-7; TRBD1 aligns across 8 bases. V shed 3 bases, J shed 3 bases, and the junction held 10 bases outside the gene matches. This CDR3 spans 16 amino acids. From germline, CDR1 is MNHEY and CDR2 SVGAGI. DNA of the CDR3: TGTGCCAGCAGTTATGATTCGACAGGGGTACTCTACGAGCAGTACTTC. It codes for CASSYDSTGVLYEQYF.

This clonotype was detected only a few times. The rearrangement uses TRBV28 and TRBJ1-2; D gene ambiguous. The V end was cut by 4 bases, the J end by 8 bases, with 5 bases between. CDR1 is MDHEN, CDR2 SYDVKM, per germline. CDR3 length: 10 residues. CDR3 nucleotides: TGTGCCAGCAGTTCTAACGGCTACACCTTC. This encodes CASSSNGYTF.

A note on this clonotype: One end of the junction fails to match germline, which may point to a read error. The J gene is TRBJ1-2, the V gene TRBV7-2; TRBD1 aligns across 9 bases. The CDR3 spans 13 residues. Germline V gene data show CDR1 as SGHTA and CDR2 as FQGNSA. CDR3 protein: CACSFDRGGGYTF. CDR3 nucleotides: TGTGCCTGCAGCTTTGACAGGGGGGGTGGCTACACCTTC.

This clonotype turned up a few times. The V and J genes are TRBV7-2 and TRBJ1-1, with D possibly TRBD1 on 5 matching bases. This CDR3 region has 15 residues. Germline loops: CDR1 SGHTA, CDR2 FQGNSA. The ends were cut back, 1 base at V and 5 bases at J, with 14 bases in the middle. As DNA, the CDR3 is TGTGCCAGCAGCTTAGTCGGGGGGGGAGGAACTGAAGCTTTCTTT. Translation gives CASSLVGGGGTEAFF.

The chain recombines TRBV6-5 with TRBJ2-1; 9 bases fit TRBD2. Germline CDR1 and CDR2: MNHEY and SVGAGI. CDR3 length: 15 residues. After removal of 0 bases from V and 6 bases from J, the junction contained 3 bases not matched to a gene. Written as DNA, the CDR3 is TGTGCCAGCAGTTACTCGATAGCGGGAGTCAATGAGCAGTTCTTC. As protein: CASSYSIAGVNEQFF.